Listed here are 25 T cell receptor beta chains from one sample, sequenced in a study of molecular identifiers for immune sequencing clone quantification. One entry per CDR3 protein results from TCRdb running MiXCR on the PCR reads. Of 550,000 to 750,000 distinct CDR3 sequences listed, about 20% are singletons. The source material was naive CD8+ T cells from blood, with Jurkat cell RNA spiked in. The subset is: FACS-sorted CD8+CD4-CCR7+CD45RA+ naive T cells. All receptors come from a human donor in good health. Some libraries in this study had Jurkat cell RNA spiked in.

The V gene is TRBV28, the J gene TRBJ1-6; the D is unclear. V dropped 4 bases and J dropped 2 bases, with 6 bases sitting between them. The CDR3 consists of 14 residues. CDR1 is MDHEN, CDR2 SYDVKM, per germline. The CDR3 spells CASSSRAYNSPLHF. The CDR3 DNA follows: TGTGCCAGCAGTTCGCGGGCCTATAATTCACCCCTCCACTTT.

This clonotype was seen a few times. The J gene is TRBJ2-7, the V gene TRBV2, with 7 bases that match TRBD2. Germline V lookup: CDR1 SNHLY, CDR2 FYNNEI. CDR3 length: 17 amino acids. V shed 4 bases, J shed 2 bases, and the junction held 14 bases outside the gene matches. The CDR3 nucleotides read TGTGCCAGCAGTGTTCCCATAGGACTAGTCCGAACCTACGAGCAGTACTTC. It encodes CASSVPIGLVRTYEQYF.

The rearrangement links TRBV28 to TRBJ1-4, with 9 bases fitting TRBD1. The CDR3 runs to 14 residues. The J segment lost 8 bases and the V segment lost 5 bases, leaving 6 bases of the junction unmatched. The germline CDR1 and CDR2 sequences are MDHEN and SYDVKM. DNA for the CDR3: TGTGCCAGCAGTCCGACAGGGGGTACCGAAAAACTGTTTTTT. Protein sequence: CASSPTGGTEKLFF.

The V gene is TRBV4-3, the J gene TRBJ2-7; D may correspond to TRBD1 or TRBD2 (6 bases each). Trimming pared 4 bases from V and 4 bases from J, leaving 20 bases between. CDR3 length equals 16 residues. CDR1 and CDR2 (germline): LGHNA, YSLEER. CDR3 sequence: CASSRAHGGVRYEQYF. Written as DNA, the CDR3 is TGCGCCAGCAGCCGAGCCCACGGGGGCGTGAGATACGAGCAGTACTTC.

The chain is built from TRBV6-2 or TRBV6-3 and TRBJ2-7, with unresolved D. The V end lost 5 bases, the J end lost 2 bases, and 7 bases lay between the germline ends. CDR1 and CDR2 (germline): MNHEY, SVGEGT. The CDR3 is made up of 12 amino acids. The CDR3 DNA reads TGTGCCAGCAGTACCCTGGCCTACGAGCAGTACTTC. Protein product: CASSTLAYEQYF.

Concerning this clonotype: One end of the junction varies from germline; a read error may be responsible. The chain joins TRBV5-3 to TRBJ2-1, with D tentatively TRBD1 (6 bases). TRBV5-3 is recorded as an ORF, its role being uncertain. The CDR3 runs 16 residues. CDR3 loop: CASSFTWDIWRDEQFF. The CDR3 DNA sequence: TGTGCCAGCAGCTTCACCTGGGACATCTGGCGGGATGAGCAGTTCTTC.

Concerning this clonotype itself: Possible read error: a much larger clone is one base away. The chain is built from TRBV2 and TRBJ2-6; a possible D gene is TRBD1 (6 bases). The CDR3 length is 17 residues. The germline CDR1 and CDR2 sequences are SNHLY and FYNNEI. DNA for the CDR3: TGTGTCAGCAGTGAATTAACAGGGTATGCTGGGGCCAACGTCCTGACTTTC. It specifies CVSSELTGYAGANVLTF. The whole variable domain, filled in from reference TRBV2 and TRBJ2-6, reads EPEVTQTPSHQVTQMGQEVILRCVPISNHLYFYWYRQILGQKVEFLVSFYNNEISEKSEIFDDQFSVERPDGSNFTLKIRSTKLEDSAMYFCVSSELTGYAGANVLTFGAGSRLTVL.

Remarks on this clonotype: Since a much larger clone is just one base distant, this may be a read error. V and J are TRBV9 and TRBJ2-1, with TRBD2 identical over 8 bases. Germline V lookup: CDR1 SGDLS, CDR2 YYNGEE. CDR3 size: 16 residues. This CDR3 reads CAGSVDFSGTYNEQFF. The CDR3 DNA reads TGTGCCGGCAGCGTAGATTTTAGCGGGACATACAATGAGCAGTTCTTC.

This clonotype has at least ten counts. The chain employs TRBV7-9 and TRBJ2-3, with D perhaps TRBD1 (5 bases). The germline gives CDR1 SEHNR, CDR2 FQNEAQ (reference sequence). Trimming pared 5 bases from V and 4 bases from J, leaving 10 bases between. CDR3 size: 13 residues. The DNA of the CDR3 is TGTGCCAGCAGCCAGGGCCTCGCAGATACGCAGTATTTT. Protein: CASSQGLADTQYF.

This clonotype has more than one count but fewer than ten. The chain links TRBV15 to TRBJ2-7, with TRBD1 identical over 10 bases. CDR1 LNHNV and CDR2 YYDKDF come from the germline V gene (reference sequence). The CDR3 contains 17 residues. Unmatched junction bases numbered 8, after V lost 0 bases and J lost 3 bases. CDR3 sequence: CATSRDRWTGGVYEQYF. The CDR3 DNA follows: TGTGCCACCAGCAGAGACCGATGGACAGGGGGAGTCTACGAGCAGTACTTC.

There are a few counts of this clonotype. V gene TRBV29-1 combines with J gene TRBJ2-1; TRBD1 aligns across 8 bases. The V gene's germline CDR1 is SQVTM and CDR2 ANQGSEA. This CDR3 spans 15 amino acids. After removal of 1 base from V and 2 bases from J, the junction contained 4 bases not matched to a gene. The chain's CDR3 is CSVEGTGITYNEQFF. The CDR3 nucleotides read TGCAGCGTTGAAGGGACAGGGATTACCTACAATGAGCAGTTCTTC.

Ten or more counts support this clonotype. The chain joins TRBV5-5 to TRBJ2-7, with D uncertain. Germline V gene data show CDR1 as SGHKS and CDR2 as YYEKEE (reference sequence). This CDR3 is 14 amino acids long. Deletions cut 0 bases from V and 0 bases from J, with 7 bases between. The CDR3 here is CASSLVQASYEQYF. The CDR3 region has the DNA TGTGCCAGCAGCTTGGTTCAGGCCTCCTACGAGCAGTACTTC.

Details on this clonotype: A much larger clone lies one base from this, so it may be a read error. The chain has TRBV4-1 and TRBJ1-5; tentative D call: TRBD1 (5 bases). With 1 base removed from V and 9 bases from J, the gap between germline ends came to 13 bases. The germline CDR1 and CDR2 sequences are MGHRA and YSYEKL. CDR3 size: 14 residues. CDR3 nucleotide sequence: TGCGCCAGCAGCCAAGCCGGGACCTCCGGGCCCCAGCATTTT. It is translated as CASSQAGTSGPQHF.

Only a few counts were recorded for this clonotype. This chain joins TRBV2 and TRBJ1-5; tentative D call: TRBD1 (5 bases). Trimming removed 5 bases at V and 3 bases at J, with 17 bases between. CDR1 and CDR2 (germline): SNHLY, FYNNEI. The CDR3 is made up of 16 amino acids. The CDR3 spells CASSQLDSLNNQPQHF. Here the CDR3 DNA reads TGTGCCAGCAGTCAACTTGACAGCCTTAACAATCAGCCCCAGCATTTT.

This clonotype was seen many times. The V gene is TRBV6-2 or TRBV6-3, the J gene TRBJ2-7; 8 bases agree with TRBD1. With V trimmed by 5 bases and J by 1 base, 7 bases remained unmatched. The CDR3 spans 15 residues. Germline V gene lookup returns CDR1 MNHEY and CDR2 SVGEGT. The CDR3 nucleotides are TGTGCCAGCAGTCCCCCGGACAGGGCTTCCTACGAGCAGTACTTC. This gives the protein CASSPPDRASYEQYF.

This clonotype was seen at least ten times. The J gene is TRBJ2-1, the V gene TRBV20-1; TRBD2 aligns across 9 bases. This CDR3 comprises 14 residues. Unmatched junction bases numbered 1, after V lost 0 bases and J lost 4 bases. Germline CDR1 reads DFQATT; CDR2 reads SNEGSKA (reference sequence). For the CDR3, the DNA is TGCAGTGCTAGAGACCTAGCGGGGTACAATGAGCAGTTCTTC. It is translated as CSARDLAGYNEQFF.

Regarding this clonotype: This CDR3 is missing its conserved last phenylalanine or tryptophan, likely due to a read error. The V and J genes are TRBV11-2 and TRBJ2-1; TRBD2 matches 7 bases. V shed 1 base, J shed 7 bases, and the junction held 10 bases outside the gene matches. Per the germline V gene, CDR1 is SGHAT and CDR2 is FQNNGV. The CDR3 length is 16 residues. Here the CDR3 DNA reads TGTGCCAGCAGCTTAGGATGGCTAGCGGTTACAAATGAGCAGTTCTCC. As protein: CASSLGWLAVTNEQFS.

This clonotype was detected many times. The chain employs TRBV14 and TRBJ2-5; D not certain. The V end lost 3 bases, the J end lost 5 bases, and 4 bases lay between the germline ends. From germline, CDR1 is SGHDN and CDR2 FVKESK. The CDR3 covers 11 residues. CDR3 loop: CASSHRETQYF. CDR3 sequence (DNA): TGTGCCAGCAGCCATAGGGAGACCCAGTACTTC.

About this clonotype: It may be a read error: a sequence one base away is much more abundant. The rearrangement links TRBV4-1 to TRBJ1-5; 9 bases match TRBD1. The length of the CDR3 is 17 residues. Per the germline V gene, CDR1 is MGHRA and CDR2 is YSYEKL. The trim removed 5 bases at V and 6 bases at J, leaving 14 bases unmatched. The CDR3 here is CASSYTPGQGSGQPQHF. CDR3 DNA: TGCGCCAGCAGCTATACCCCGGGACAGGGTTCGGGTCAGCCCCAGCATTTT.

Note on this clonotype: Being one base from a much bigger clone, this may be a read error. This CDR3 is CASSYMDRNTKAFF. Written as DNA, the CDR3 is TGTGCCAGCAGTTACATGGACAGAAACACTAAAGCTTTCTTT. The chain carries TRBV6-5 and TRBJ1-1, with a possible D match to TRBD1 (6 bases). Germline V CDR1 and CDR2: MNHEY, SVGAGI. This CDR3 contains 14 residues.

With respect to this clonotype: One end of the junction fails to match germline, which may point to a read error. The chain employs TRBV30 and TRBJ1-1; D perhaps matches TRBD1 (6 bases). Germline CDR1 reads GTSNPN; CDR2 reads SVGIG (reference sequence). CDR3 length equals 13 residues. The CDR3 DNA reads as TGTGCCCGGAGTTCGGACAGTTACACTGAAGCTTTCTTT. It yields the protein CARSSDSYTEAFF.

Many counts were recorded for this clonotype. The gene calls are TRBV7-6 and TRBJ1-3; 8 bases are a match to TRBD1. Germline-derived CDR1 and CDR2 are SGHVS and FNYEAQ. The trim removed 5 bases at V and 4 bases at J, leaving 7 bases unmatched. The CDR3 loop spans 15 amino acids. The CDR3 nucleotides are TGTGCCAGCAGCCCCCAGACAGGGGACGGAAACACCATATATTTT. Its translation is CASSPQTGDGNTIYF.

This clonotype was picked up many times. The chain employs TRBV29-1 and TRBJ1-6, with 9 bases that match TRBD1. The CDR3 contains 13 residues. V gave up 6 bases and J gave up 10 bases; unmatched junction bases: 7. Germline V gene data show CDR1 as SQVTM and CDR2 as ANQGSEA. This CDR3 is CSVHRDRVSPLHF. DNA for the CDR3: TGCAGCGTGCACCGGGACAGGGTCTCACCCCTCCACTTT. Supplemented by reference TRBV29-1 and TRBJ1-6, the full variable domain reads SAVISQKPSRDICQRGTSLTIQCQVDSQVTMMFWYRQQPGQSLTLIATANQGSEATYESGFVIDKFPISRPNLTFSTLTVSNMSPEDSSIYLCSVHRDRVSPLHFGNGTRLTVT.

A note on this clonotype: Just one base apart from a much larger clone, this may be a read error. The chain joins TRBV4-3 to TRBJ1-2, with D hard to call. The CDR3 sequence is 14 residues long. Germline loops: CDR1 LGHNA, CDR2 YSLEER. CDR3: CASSQDIQNYGYAF. CDR3 DNA sequence: TGCGCCAGCAGCCAAGACATACAGAACTATGGCTACGCCTTC.

CDR3 sequence (DNA): TGTGCCAGCAGTCCTTTACTCGCGTCCTCACCCCACACTGAAGCTTTCTTT. This translates into CASSPLLASSPHTEAFF. The chain couples TRBV27 to TRBJ1-1; D unclear. Germline CDR1 is MNHEY and CDR2 is SMNVEV (reference sequence). V lost 5 bases, J lost 3 bases, and 22 bases lay in between. The CDR3 consists of 17 residues.